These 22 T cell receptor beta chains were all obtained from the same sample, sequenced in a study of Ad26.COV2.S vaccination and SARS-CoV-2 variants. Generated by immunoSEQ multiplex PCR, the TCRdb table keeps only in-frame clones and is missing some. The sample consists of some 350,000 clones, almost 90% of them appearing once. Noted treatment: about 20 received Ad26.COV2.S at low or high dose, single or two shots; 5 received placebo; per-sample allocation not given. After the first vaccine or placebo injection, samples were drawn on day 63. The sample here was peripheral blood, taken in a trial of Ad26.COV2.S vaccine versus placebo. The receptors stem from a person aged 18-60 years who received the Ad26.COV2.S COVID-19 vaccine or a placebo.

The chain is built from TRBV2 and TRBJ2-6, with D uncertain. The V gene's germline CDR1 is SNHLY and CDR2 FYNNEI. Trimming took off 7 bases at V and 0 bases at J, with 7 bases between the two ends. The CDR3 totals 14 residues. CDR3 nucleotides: TGTGCCAGCACGAGGACCTCTGGGGCCAACGTCCTGACTTTC. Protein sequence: CASTRTSGANVLTF.

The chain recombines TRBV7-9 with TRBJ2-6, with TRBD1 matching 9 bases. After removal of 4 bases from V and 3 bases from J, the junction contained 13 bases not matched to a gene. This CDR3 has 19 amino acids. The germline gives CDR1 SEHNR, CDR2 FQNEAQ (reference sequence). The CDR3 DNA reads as TGTGCCAGCAGCTCCGAGGTCGGGACAGGGACGAGTGGGGCCAACGTCCTGACTTTC. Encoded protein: CASSSEVGTGTSGANVLTF.

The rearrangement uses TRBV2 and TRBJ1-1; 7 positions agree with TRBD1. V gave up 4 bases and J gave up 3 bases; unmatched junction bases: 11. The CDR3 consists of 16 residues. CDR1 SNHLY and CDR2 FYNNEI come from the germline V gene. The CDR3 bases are TGTGCCAGCAGTGGACCTGAGGGGGCTTTGTACACTGAAGCTTTCTTT. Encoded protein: CASSGPEGALYTEAFF.

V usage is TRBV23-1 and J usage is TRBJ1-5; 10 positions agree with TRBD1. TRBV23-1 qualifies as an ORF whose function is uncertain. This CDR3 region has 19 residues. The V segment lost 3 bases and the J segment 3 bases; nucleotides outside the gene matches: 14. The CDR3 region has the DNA TGCGCCAGCAGTCACCCCGTGTTGGACAGGGGGTTTTTCAATCAGCCCCAGCATTTT. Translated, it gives CASSHPVLDRGFFNQPQHF.

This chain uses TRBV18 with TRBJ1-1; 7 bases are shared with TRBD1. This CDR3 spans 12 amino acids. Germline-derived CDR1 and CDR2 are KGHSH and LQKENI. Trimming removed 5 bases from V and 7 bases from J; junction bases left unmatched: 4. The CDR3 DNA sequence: TGTGCCAGCTCATTGTCAGGGGGTGAAGCTTTCTTT. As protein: CASSLSGGEAFF.

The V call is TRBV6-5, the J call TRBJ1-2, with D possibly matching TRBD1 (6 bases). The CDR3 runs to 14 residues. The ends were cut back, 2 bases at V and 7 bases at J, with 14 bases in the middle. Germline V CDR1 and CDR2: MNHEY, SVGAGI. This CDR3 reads CASSYEGGAFGYTF. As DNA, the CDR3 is TGTGCCAGCAGTTACGAGGGGGGCGCTTTTGGCTACACCTTC.

CDR3 coding DNA: TGCGCCAGCAGCTCGGTAGGGACAGGGCGAGGTCGCACTGAAGCTTTCTTT. It translates to CASSSVGTGRGRTEAFF. The rearrangement links TRBV5-1 to TRBJ1-1; TRBD1 agrees at 9 bases. The J segment lost 4 bases and the V segment lost 3 bases, leaving 13 bases of the junction unmatched. This CDR3 has 17 amino acids. The germline gives CDR1 SGHRS, CDR2 YFSETQ.

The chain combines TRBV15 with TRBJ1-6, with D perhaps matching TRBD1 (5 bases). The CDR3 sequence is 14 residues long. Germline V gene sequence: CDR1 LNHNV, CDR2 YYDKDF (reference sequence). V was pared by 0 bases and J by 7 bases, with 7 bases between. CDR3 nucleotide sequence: TGTGCCACCAGCAGAGACCAGGGAAATTCACCCCTCCACTTT. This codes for CATSRDQGNSPLHF.

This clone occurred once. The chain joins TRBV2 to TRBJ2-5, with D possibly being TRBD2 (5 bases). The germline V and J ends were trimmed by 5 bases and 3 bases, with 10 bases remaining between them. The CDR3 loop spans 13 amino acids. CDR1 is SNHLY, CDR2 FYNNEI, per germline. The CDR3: CASSRGPEETQYF. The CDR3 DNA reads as TGTGCCAGCAGTAGAGGGCCCGAAGAGACCCAGTACTTC.

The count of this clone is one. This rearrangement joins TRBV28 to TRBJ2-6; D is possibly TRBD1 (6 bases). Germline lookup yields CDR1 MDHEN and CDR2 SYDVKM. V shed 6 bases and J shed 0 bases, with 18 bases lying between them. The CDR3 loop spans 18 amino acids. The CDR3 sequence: CASSHRDTTFSGANVLTF. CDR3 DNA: TGTGCCAGCAGCCACCGGGACACCACCTTCTCTGGGGCCAACGTCCTGACTTTC.

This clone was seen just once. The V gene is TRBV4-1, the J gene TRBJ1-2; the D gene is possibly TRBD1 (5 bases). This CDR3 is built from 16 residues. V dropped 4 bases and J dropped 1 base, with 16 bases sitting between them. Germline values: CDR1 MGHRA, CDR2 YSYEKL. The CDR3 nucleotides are TGCGCCAGCAGCCCTTTTCCGGGACGAAGTAACTATGGCTACACCTTC. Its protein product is CASSPFPGRSNYGYTF.

CDR3 in amino acids: CASSQDRGAYTEAFF. CDR3 coding DNA: TGCGCCAGCAGCCAAGATCGGGGGGCATACACTGAAGCTTTCTTT. The chain couples TRBV4-3 to TRBJ1-1; weak D call: TRBD1 (6 bases). The CDR3 spans 15 residues. Germline CDR1 reads LGHNA; CDR2 reads YSLEER. Trimming left V 0 bases short and J 3 bases short, with 11 bases between.

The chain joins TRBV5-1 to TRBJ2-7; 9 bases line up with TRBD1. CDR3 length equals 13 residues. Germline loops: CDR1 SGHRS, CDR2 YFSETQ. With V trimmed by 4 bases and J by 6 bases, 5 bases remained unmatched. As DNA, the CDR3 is TGCGCCAGCAGCGGGACAGGGTTTGGCGAGCAGTACTTC. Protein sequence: CASSGTGFGEQYF.

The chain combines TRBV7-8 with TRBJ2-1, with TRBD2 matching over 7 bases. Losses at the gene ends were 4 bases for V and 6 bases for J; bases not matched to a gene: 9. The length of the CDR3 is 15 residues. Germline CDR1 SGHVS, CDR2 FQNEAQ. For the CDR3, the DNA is TGTGCCAGCAGCTACCCCTCTAGCGGAGCCAATGAGCAGTTCTTC. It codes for CASSYPSSGANEQFF.

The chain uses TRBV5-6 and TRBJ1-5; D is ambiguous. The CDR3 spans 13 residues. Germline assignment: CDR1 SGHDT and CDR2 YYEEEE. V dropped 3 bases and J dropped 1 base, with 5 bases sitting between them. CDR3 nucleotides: TGTGCCAGCAGCTCCGGGAGCAATCAGCCCCAGCATTTT. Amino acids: CASSSGSNQPQHF.

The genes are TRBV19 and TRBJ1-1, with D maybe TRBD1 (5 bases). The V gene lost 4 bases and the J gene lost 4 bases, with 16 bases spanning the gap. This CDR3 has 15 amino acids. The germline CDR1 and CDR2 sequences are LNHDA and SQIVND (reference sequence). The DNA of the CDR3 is TGTGCCAGTAGTAACCTGGTAGGGGATCCCACTGAAGCTTTCTTT. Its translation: CASSNLVGDPTEAFF.

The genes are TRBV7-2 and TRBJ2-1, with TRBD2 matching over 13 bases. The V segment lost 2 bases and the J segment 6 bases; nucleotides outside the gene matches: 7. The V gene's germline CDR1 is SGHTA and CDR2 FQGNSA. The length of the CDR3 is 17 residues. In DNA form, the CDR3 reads TGTGCCAGCAGCTTATATTACGGGACTAGCGGGGCCAATGAGCAGTTCTTC. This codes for CASSLYYGTSGANEQFF.

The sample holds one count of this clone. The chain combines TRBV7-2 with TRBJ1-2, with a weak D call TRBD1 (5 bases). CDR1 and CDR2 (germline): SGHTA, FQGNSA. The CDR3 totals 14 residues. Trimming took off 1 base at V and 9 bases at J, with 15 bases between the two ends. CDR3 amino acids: CASSLVGALSSYTF. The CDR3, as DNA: TGTGCCAGCAGCTTAGTTGGGGCGCTCTCAAGCTACACCTTC.

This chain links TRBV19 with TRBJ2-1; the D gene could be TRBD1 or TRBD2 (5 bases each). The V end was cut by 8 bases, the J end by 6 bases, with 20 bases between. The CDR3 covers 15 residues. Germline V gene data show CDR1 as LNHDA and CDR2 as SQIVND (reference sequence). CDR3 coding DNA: TGTGCCAGTTCCCAAGGAGGCCGGGGCTCCAATGAGCAGTTCTTC. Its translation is CASSQGGRGSNEQFF.

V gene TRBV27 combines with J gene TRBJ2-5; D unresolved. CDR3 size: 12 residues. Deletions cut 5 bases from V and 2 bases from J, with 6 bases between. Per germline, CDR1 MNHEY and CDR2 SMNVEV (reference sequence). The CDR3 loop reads CASSNNQETQYF. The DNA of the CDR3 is TGTGCCAGCAGTAACAATCAAGAGACCCAGTACTTC.

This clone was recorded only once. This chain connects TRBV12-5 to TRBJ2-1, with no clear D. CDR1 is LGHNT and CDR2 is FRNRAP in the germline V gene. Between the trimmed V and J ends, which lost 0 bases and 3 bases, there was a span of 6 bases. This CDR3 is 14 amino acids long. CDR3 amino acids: CASGLVPGYNEQFF. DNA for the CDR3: TGTGCTAGTGGTTTGGTACCGGGCTACAATGAGCAGTTCTTC.

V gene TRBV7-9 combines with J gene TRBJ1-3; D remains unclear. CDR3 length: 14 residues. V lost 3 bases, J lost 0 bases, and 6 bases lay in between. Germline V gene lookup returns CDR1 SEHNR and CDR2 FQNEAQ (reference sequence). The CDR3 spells CASSFGVSGNTIYF. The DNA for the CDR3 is TGTGCCAGCAGCTTCGGAGTCTCTGGAAACACCATATATTTT.